Listed below are T cell receptor beta chains from one sample, sequenced in a study of shared clonotypes between healthy human individuals. Produced via immunoSEQ multiplex PCR; TCRdb's table is partial and in-frame only. Counted here are about 680,000 clones, 92% occurring once; the ten biggest clones make up 24%. The sample was naive CD8+ T cells sorted from blood. All receptors derive from a man aged 30 to 39 in good health. The CDR3 runs from the conserved cysteine through the conserved F or W. Each record gives: clone size, D gene, J gene, V gene, CDR3 DNA, CDR3 protein. D genes are given only for firm matches. Size tells how often a clone was seen (once, few, many) or the class of an expanded clone, and some rows leave it out.

clone size: NA
D gene: NA
J gene: TRBJ2-1
V gene: TRBV19
CDR3 DNA: TGTGCCAGTAGTATGCCCGAGGGAGTGCCAAGCTCCTACAATGAGCAGTTCTTC
CDR3 protein: CASSMPEGVPSSYNEQFF

clone size: few
D gene: TRBD1
J gene: TRBJ2-7
V gene: TRBV19
CDR3 DNA: TGTGCCAGTAGTTTCGGGACAGCCTACGAGCAGTACTTC
CDR3 protein: CASSFGTAYEQYF

clone size: NA
D gene: TRBD2
J gene: TRBJ2-3
V gene: TRBV29-1
CDR3 DNA: TGCAGCGTTGAAGATTGGGCTAGCGGTCCTCGCACAGATACGCAGTATTTT
CDR3 protein: CSVEDWASGPRTDTQYF

clone size: NA
D gene: NA
J gene: TRBJ2-3
V gene: TRBV14
CDR3 DNA: TGTGCCAGCAGCCCCGGTGGATCTATCTACACAGATACGCAGTATTTT
CDR3 protein: CASSPGGSIYTDTQYF

clone size: NA
D gene: TRBD1
J gene: TRBJ2-1
V gene: TRBV27
CDR3 DNA: TGTGCCAGCAGTTTCTTACAGGGGTCATCTTCCTACAATGAGCAGTTCTTC
CDR3 protein: CASSFLQGSSSYNEQFF

clone size: NA
D gene: NA
J gene: TRBJ2-5
V gene: TRBV9
CDR3 DNA: TGTGCCAGCAGCGGCAGGGAAGAGACCCAGTACTTC
CDR3 protein: CASSGREETQYF

clone size: few
D gene: TRBD1
J gene: TRBJ2-7
V gene: TRBV27
CDR3 DNA: TGTGCCAGCAGTCTACAGGGGGACGAGCAGTACTTC
CDR3 protein: CASSLQGDEQYF

clone size: NA
D gene: TRBD2
J gene: TRBJ2-1
V gene: TRBV29-1
CDR3 DNA: TGCAGCGGGACGGGACTAGCCTACAATGAGCAGTTCTTC
CDR3 protein: CSGTGLAYNEQFF

clone size: NA
D gene: TRBD2
J gene: TRBJ2-1
V gene: TRBV27
CDR3 DNA: TGTGCCAGCAGTCTCAACGATCTGGGACTAGCGGGAGAGAGGCAGTTCTTC
CDR3 protein: CASSLNDLGLAGERQFF

clone size: NA
D gene: NA
J gene: TRBJ2-3
V gene: TRBV5-1
CDR3 DNA: TGCGCCAGCAGCGAGGACTCCCCTTACACAGATACGCAGTATTTT
CDR3 protein: CASSEDSPYTDTQYF

clone size: NA
D gene: NA
J gene: TRBJ1-5
V gene: TRBV28
CDR3 DNA: TGTGCCAGCAGTTCACCACAGGGTTTGAAGCCCCAGCATTTT
CDR3 protein: CASSSPQGLKPQHF

clone size: NA
D gene: TRBD1
J gene: TRBJ1-1
V gene: TRBV5-1
CDR3 DNA: TGCGCCAGCAGCGGGAACAGGGGACCTGAAGCTTTCTTT
CDR3 protein: CASSGNRGPEAFF

clone size: NA
D gene: TRBD1
J gene: TRBJ2-7
V gene: TRBV18
CDR3 DNA: TGTGCCAGCTCACTGGGACAGCCAACCTCCTACGAGCAGTACTTC
CDR3 protein: CASSLGQPTSYEQYF

clone size: NA
D gene: NA
J gene: TRBJ1-3
V gene: TRBV11-2
CDR3 DNA: TGTGCCAGCAGCTTAGGCCCGGACTCTGGAAACACCATATATTTT
CDR3 protein: CASSLGPDSGNTIYF

clone size: NA
D gene: TRBD1
J gene: TRBJ2-7
V gene: TRBV7-6
CDR3 DNA: TGTGCCAGCAGCTTACGGACAGGGGCCTACGAGCAGTACTTC
CDR3 protein: CASSLRTGAYEQYF

clone size: NA
D gene: NA
J gene: TRBJ1-5
V gene: TRBV28
CDR3 DNA: TGTGCCAGCACCTCCCGTGCTATCAATCAGCCCCAGCATTTT
CDR3 protein: CASTSRAINQPQHF

clone size: NA
D gene: TRBD2
J gene: TRBJ2-1
V gene: TRBV9
CDR3 DNA: TGTGCCAGCAGCGCTGCGATAGCGGGAAATAGCAATGAGCAGTTCTTC
CDR3 protein: CASSAAIAGNSNEQFF

clone size: NA
D gene: TRBD1
J gene: TRBJ2-1
V gene: TRBV7-9
CDR3 DNA: TGTGCCAGCAGCCCCCAGGGGGCCCATTACAATGAGCAGTTCTTC
CDR3 protein: CASSPQGAHYNEQFF

clone size: NA
D gene: NA
J gene: TRBJ2-2
V gene: TRBV10-3
CDR3 DNA: TGTGCCATCAGTGAAACGAACACCGGGGAGCTGTTTTTT
CDR3 protein: CAISETNTGELFF

clone size: NA
D gene: NA
J gene: TRBJ2-5
V gene: TRBV5-4
CDR3 DNA: TGTGCCAGCAGTTGGGGTGAGGGGAGTAGAGGGGAGACCCAGTACTTC
CDR3 protein: CASSWGEGSRGETQYF

clone size: once
D gene: NA
J gene: TRBJ2-3
V gene: TRBV10-3
CDR3 DNA: TGTGCCATCAGTCCCCGACAGGCTGATACGCAGTATTTT
CDR3 protein: CAISPRQADTQYF

clone size: NA
D gene: NA
J gene: TRBJ2-2
V gene: TRBV27
CDR3 DNA: TGTGCCAGCAGTCCACTAGTCCTGAACACCGGGGAGCTGTTTTTT
CDR3 protein: CASSPLVLNTGELFF

clone size: NA
D gene: TRBD1
J gene: TRBJ2-1
V gene: TRBV19
CDR3 DNA: TGTGCCAGTAGTATATTTACAGGGGGCTTTGATGAGCAGTTCTTC
CDR3 protein: CASSIFTGGFDEQFF

clone size: few
D gene: NA
J gene: TRBJ2-7
V gene: TRBV28
CDR3 DNA: TGTGCCAGCAGTTTTGTGGGTGAGCAGTACTTC
CDR3 protein: CASSFVGEQYF

clone size: NA
D gene: TRBD2
J gene: TRBJ2-1
V gene: TRBV5-5
CDR3 DNA: TGTGCCAGCAGCGCACGACTAGCGGGAGGGGGGTATGTCGATGAGCAGTTCTTC
CDR3 protein: CASSARLAGGGYVDEQFF

clone size: NA
D gene: NA
J gene: TRBJ2-1
V gene: TRBV14
CDR3 DNA: TGTGCCAGCAGACGACACAATGAGCAGTTCTTC
CDR3 protein: CASRRHNEQFF

clone size: NA
D gene: NA
J gene: TRBJ1-1
V gene: TRBV2
CDR3 DNA: TGTGCCAGCAGGGCAACGACGGGACCCTCGAACACTGAAGCTTTCTTT
CDR3 protein: CASRATTGPSNTEAFF

clone size: NA
D gene: NA
J gene: TRBJ1-5
V gene: TRBV7-9
CDR3 DNA: TGTGCCAGCAGCTTCACAGGTAATCAGCCCCAGCATTTT
CDR3 protein: CASSFTGNQPQHF

clone size: many
D gene: TRBD2
J gene: TRBJ2-1
V gene: TRBV6-4
CDR3 DNA: TGTGCCAGCAGTGACACTAGCGGGAGCTACAATGAGCAGTTCTTC
CDR3 protein: CASSDTSGSYNEQFF

clone size: once
D gene: NA
J gene: TRBJ2-5
V gene: TRBV6-6
CDR3 DNA: TGTGCCAGTTCACTGTCAGAGACCCAGTACTTC
CDR3 protein: CASSLSETQYF